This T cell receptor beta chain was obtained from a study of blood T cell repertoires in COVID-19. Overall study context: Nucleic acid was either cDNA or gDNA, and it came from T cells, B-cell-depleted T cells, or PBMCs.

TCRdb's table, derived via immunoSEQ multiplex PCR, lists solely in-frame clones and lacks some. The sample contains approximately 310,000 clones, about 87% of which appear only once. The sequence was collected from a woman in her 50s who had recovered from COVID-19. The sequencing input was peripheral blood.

CDR3 coding DNA: TGTGCCAGCAGTTTACCCACAGGGCTTCATTCACCCCTCCACTTT. It encodes CASSLPTGLHSPLHF. The rearrangement links TRBV28 to TRBJ1-6, with D perhaps TRBD1 (6 bases). CDR3 length equals 15 residues. The V end lost 2 bases, the J end lost 8 bases, and 13 bases lay between the germline ends. Germline V CDR1 and CDR2: MDHEN, SYDVKM.